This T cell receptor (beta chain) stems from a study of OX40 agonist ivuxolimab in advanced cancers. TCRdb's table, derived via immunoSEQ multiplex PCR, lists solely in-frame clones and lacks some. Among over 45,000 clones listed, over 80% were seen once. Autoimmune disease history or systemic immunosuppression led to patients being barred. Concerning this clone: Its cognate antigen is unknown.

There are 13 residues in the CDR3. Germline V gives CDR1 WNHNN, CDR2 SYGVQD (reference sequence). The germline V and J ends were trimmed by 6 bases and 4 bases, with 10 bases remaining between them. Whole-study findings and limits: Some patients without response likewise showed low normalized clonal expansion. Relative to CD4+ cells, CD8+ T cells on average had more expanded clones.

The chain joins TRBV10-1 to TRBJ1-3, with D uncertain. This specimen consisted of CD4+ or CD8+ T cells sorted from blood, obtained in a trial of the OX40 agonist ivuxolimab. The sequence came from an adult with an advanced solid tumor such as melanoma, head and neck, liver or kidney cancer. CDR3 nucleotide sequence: TGCGCCAGCAGCCCATCACAGGGAAACACCATATATTTT. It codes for CASSPSQGNTIYF.